The 28 T cell receptor beta chains in this list originate from one sample, sequenced in a study of CD8+ T cells in alopecia areata. The treatment was: oral pan-JAK inhibitor, 5-10 mg twice daily. RNA extraction and reverse transcription yielded cDNA as sequencing template. Profiling relied on immunoSEQ multiplex PCR, and the TCRdb table lists in-frame clones only, not all of them. The sample includes 150,000 to 200,000 clones, 64% seen only once; the top ten take roughly 1.3%. The starting material was CD4+ T cells sorted from blood, obtained around week 50, from a patient treated with tofacitinib. Every receptor here comes from a human donor with alopecia areata.

The rearrangement uses TRBV5-6 and TRBJ2-1, with no clear D. Germline V CDR1 and CDR2: SGHDT, YYEEEE. The CDR3 runs to 13 residues. V dropped 5 bases and J dropped 9 bases, with 15 bases sitting between them. The CDR3 region is CASRPGPATEQFF. CDR3 nucleotide sequence: TGTGCCAGCAGACCCGGACCAGCGACTGAGCAGTTCTTC. The full variable domain, rest sourced from reference TRBV5-6 and TRBJ2-1, is DAGVTQSPTHLIKTRGQQVTLRCSPKSGHDTVSWYQQALGQGPQFIFQYYEEEERQRGNFPDRFSGHQFPNYSSELNVNALLLGDSALYLCASRPGPATEQFFGPGTRLTVL.

The chain links TRBV4-3 to TRBJ2-7; a possible D gene is TRBD1 (5 bases). Germline V CDR1 and CDR2: LGHNA, YSLEER. This CDR3 spans 16 amino acids. V was pared by 1 base and J by 0 bases, with 13 bases between. CDR3 sequence: CASSQALDRSSYEQYF. CDR3 coding DNA: TGCGCCAGCAGCCAAGCCCTAGACAGAAGCTCCTACGAGCAGTACTTC.

In its sample, this clone was seen a few times. The chain employs TRBV10-3 and TRBJ1-1; D gene ambiguous. The CDR3 covers 13 residues. The V and J ends lost 0 bases and 3 bases respectively, with 5 bases between them. The germline V gene has CDR1 ENHRY and CDR2 SYGVKD. The CDR3 DNA reads TGTGCCATCAGTGAGTCGTCAGACACTGAAGCTTTCTTT. Translated, it gives CAISESSDTEAFF.

The gene calls are TRBV29-1 and TRBJ1-1; D unclear. CDR3 length: 13 residues. V lost 0 bases, J lost 7 bases, and 12 bases lay in between. Germline V lookup: CDR1 SQVTM, CDR2 ANQGSEA. CDR3 nucleotides: TGCAGCGTTGAAGATACCCCCCGGATTGAAGCTTTCTTT. Its protein is CSVEDTPRIEAFF.

The chain has TRBV15 and TRBJ2-7; TRBD2 might be the D (6 bases). The germline V and J ends were trimmed by 3 bases and 2 bases, with 14 bases remaining between them. Germline V lookup: CDR1 LNHNV, CDR2 YYDKDF (reference sequence). The CDR3 covers 15 residues. CDR3 nucleotide sequence: TGTGCCACCAGCAGGTCCGGGACTTACGCCTACGAGCAGTACTTC. It encodes CATSRSGTYAYEQYF. The complete variable domain, with remaining parts taken from reference TRBV15 and TRBJ2-7, reads DAMVIQNPRYQVTQFGKPVTLSCSQTLNHNVMYWYQQKSSQAPKLLFHYYDKDFNNEADTPDNFQSRRPNTSFCFLDIRSPGLGDTAMYLCATSRSGTYAYEQYFGPGTRLTVT.

The CDR3 bases are TGCAGCGTTCGGGTTTCGGGCTATGGCTACACCTTC. This translates into CSVRVSGYGYTF. V is TRBV29-1 and J is TRBJ1-2; D uncertain. Trimming shortened V by 5 bases and J by 4 bases, and 11 bases separated the two germline ends. CDR1 SQVTM and CDR2 ANQGSEA come from the germline V gene. This CDR3 contains 12 residues.

The CDR3 nucleotides are TGCAGCGTTGGGGACAGCCTCTACGAGCAGTACTTC. This gives the protein CSVGDSLYEQYF. This rearrangement joins TRBV29-1 to TRBJ2-7; TRBD1 matches at 7 bases. The CDR3 is made up of 12 amino acids. The J segment lost 3 bases and the V segment lost 4 bases, leaving 3 bases of the junction unmatched. Germline assignment: CDR1 SQVTM and CDR2 ANQGSEA.

This clone was picked up a small number of times. The chain combines TRBV29-1 with TRBJ1-2; no clear D gene. Per germline, CDR1 SQVTM and CDR2 ANQGSEA. The CDR3 has 10 amino acids. The V and J ends lost 5 bases and 8 bases respectively, with 9 bases between them. This chain's CDR3 is CSVRGEGYTF. In DNA, the CDR3 is TGCAGCGTTCGTGGGGAAGGCTACACCTTC.

The rearrangement joins TRBV9 to TRBJ1-2; 7 positions match TRBD1. Germline V CDR1 and CDR2: SGDLS, YYNGEE. The ends lost 0 bases at V and 7 bases at J; junction bases unmatched: 6. The CDR3 totals 14 residues. The CDR3 loop reads CASSVEAGGVGYTF. In DNA, the CDR3 is TGTGCCAGCAGCGTAGAGGCAGGGGGTGTTGGCTACACCTTC. Variable domain in full (rest from reference TRBV9 and TRBJ1-2): DSGVTQTPKHLITATGQRVTLRCSPRSGDLSVYWYQQSLDQGLQFLIQYYNGEERAKGNILERFSAQQFPDLHSELNLSSLELGDSALYFCASSVEAGGVGYTFGSGTRLTVV.

This chain uses TRBV6-6 with TRBJ2-7, with 10 bases fitting TRBD2. The V and J ends lost 5 bases and 6 bases, in that order; junction bases with no gene match: 7. The CDR3 runs 14 residues. CDR1 is MNHNY and CDR2 is SVGAGI in the germline V gene (reference sequence). CDR3 bases: TGTGCCAGCAGTCAGCGGGGGGGCCAATCCGAGCAGTACTTC. Translation gives CASSQRGGQSEQYF.

The table lists this clone with a few counts. The CDR3 loop is CASSPLSSGTDTQYF. The CDR3 DNA is TGTGCCAGCTCACCCTTGTCTAGCGGGACAGATACGCAGTATTTT. V and J are TRBV18 and TRBJ2-3, with 8 bases identical to TRBD2. The CDR3 extends over 15 amino acids. The J segment lost 3 bases and the V segment lost 3 bases, leaving 5 bases of the junction unmatched. Germline CDR1 reads KGHSH; CDR2 reads LQKENI.

This clone has at least ten counts. The gene calls are TRBV6-1 and TRBJ1-2; D gene unclear. V lost 11 bases and J lost 4, with 14 bases in between. CDR1 is MNHNS and CDR2 is SASEGT in the germline V gene. The CDR3 consists of 12 residues. The CDR3 loop reads CACPDGIYGYTF. The CDR3 nucleotides read TGTGCCTGCCCGGACGGAATCTATGGCTACACCTTC.

The V gene is TRBV10-3, the J gene TRBJ2-6; 7 bases agree with TRBD2. Germline CDR1 and CDR2: ENHRY and SYGVKD. The CDR3 totals 15 residues. V shed 8 bases, J shed 4 bases, and the junction held 8 bases outside the gene matches. CDR3 DNA: TGTGCCATCGGGAGGGCCAGCACGGGGGCCAACGTCCTGACTTTC. It translates to CAIGRASTGANVLTF.

Only a few counts were recorded for this clone. V and J are TRBV29-1 and TRBJ2-3; no clear D. CDR1 is SQVTM and CDR2 is ANQGSEA in the germline V gene. CDR3 length: 15 residues. V shed 4 bases and J shed 4 bases, with 18 bases lying between them. The CDR3 nucleotides are TGCAGCGTTGCTGCCCAAATTCGGTTTCCAGATACGCAGTATTTT. Residues: CSVAAQIRFPDTQYF.

This chain uses TRBV29-1 with TRBJ2-5; D gene unclear. The germline gives CDR1 SQVTM, CDR2 ANQGSEA. V dropped 4 bases and J dropped 4 bases, with 13 bases sitting between them. CDR3 length: 13 residues. CDR3 nucleotides: TGCAGCGTTGGGACCGTAATTGGAGAGACCCAGTACTTC. Translated: CSVGTVIGETQYF.

The sample holds a few counts of this clone. This rearrangement joins TRBV15 to TRBJ1-1, with no clear D. CDR1 and CDR2 (germline): LNHNV, YYDKDF (reference sequence). The CDR3 is 13 residues long. V lost 0 bases and J 1 base, leaving 3 bases between the germline ends. Here the CDR3 DNA reads TGTGCCACCAGCAGAGATGCGAACACTGAAGCTTTCTTT. It yields the protein CATSRDANTEAFF. The whole variable domain, filled in from reference TRBV15 and TRBJ1-1, reads DAMVIQNPRYQVTQFGKPVTLSCSQTLNHNVMYWYQQKSSQAPKLLFHYYDKDFNNEADTPDNFQSRRPNTSFCFLDIRSPGLGDTAMYLCATSRDANTEAFFGQGTRLTVV.

The J gene is TRBJ2-2, the V gene TRBV29-1, with TRBD1 identical over 8 bases. Per the germline V gene, CDR1 is SQVTM and CDR2 is ANQGSEA. Trimming cost V 8 bases and J 3 bases; bases outside gene matches: 8. This CDR3 is 14 amino acids long. The CDR3 DNA reads as TGCAGCATCGACGCAGGGGGCTACACCGGGGAGCTGTTTTTT. This codes for CSIDAGGYTGELFF.

V and J are TRBV6-6 and TRBJ1-2; D is possibly TRBD1 (6 bases). The CDR3 loop spans 14 amino acids. Germline V lookup: CDR1 MNHNY, CDR2 SVGAGI (reference sequence). V gave up 6 bases and J gave up 0 bases, with 11 bases separating them. The CDR3, as DNA: TGTGCCAGCAGAGCCGACAGGACTAACTATGGCTACACCTTC. This translates into CASRADRTNYGYTF.

V and J are TRBV5-6 and TRBJ2-6; D not resolved. Germline lookup yields CDR1 SGHDT and CDR2 YYEEEE. Deletions cut 7 bases from V and 1 base from J, with 9 bases between. The CDR3 has 14 residues. The CDR3 loop is CASQELSGANVLTF. The CDR3 DNA reads as TGTGCCAGCCAAGAGTTGTCTGGGGCCAACGTCCTGACTTTC.

The chain combines TRBV25-1 with TRBJ1-6; D is uncertain. The CDR3 runs to 15 residues. Deletions cut 1 base from V and 7 bases from J, with 11 bases between. Germline CDR1 is MGHDK and CDR2 is SYGVNS. The CDR3 nucleotides are TGTGCCAGCAGTGAATTGGAGGGATCCAATTCACCCCTCCACTTT. Residues: CASSELEGSNSPLHF. The full variable domain, with the rest looked up from reference TRBV25-1 and TRBJ1-6, is EADIYQTPRYLVIGTGKKITLECSQTMGHDKMYWYQQDPGMELHLIHYSYGVNSTEKGDLSSESTVSRIRTEHFPLTLESARPSHTSQYLCASSELEGSNSPLHFGNGTRLTVT.

On this clone: At the DNA level, this CDR3 is encoded by other sequences in the same sample as well. The rearrangement uses TRBV7-2 and TRBJ2-3; D possibly corresponds to TRBD1 (5 bases). This CDR3 has 13 residues. Germline CDR1 is SGHTA and CDR2 is FQGNSA. The ends were cut back, 4 bases at V and 4 bases at J, with 9 bases in the middle. The CDR3 loop reads CASSSQGPDTQYF. The DNA for the CDR3 is TGTGCCAGCAGCTCTCAGGGCCCAGATACGCAGTATTTT.

This chain joins TRBV5-1 and TRBJ2-7; tentatively, D is TRBD1 or TRBD2 (5 bases each). The CDR3 extends over 14 amino acids. The germline CDR1 and CDR2 sequences are SGHRS and YFSETQ. Deletions cut 5 bases from V and 0 bases from J, with 12 bases between. Written as DNA, the CDR3 is TGCGCCAGCAGATGGGACCCGAGCTCCTACGAGCAGTACTTC. Translating gives CASRWDPSSYEQYF.

This clone showed up just a few times. V is TRBV25-1 and J is TRBJ2-1; D is perhaps TRBD2 (5 bases). V lost 2 bases and J 12 bases, leaving 20 bases between the germline ends. Germline assignment: CDR1 MGHDK and CDR2 SYGVNS. This CDR3 contains 15 residues. The CDR3 nucleotides read TGTGCCAGCAGTGAACGCTACCCCGGACTTATTGGGCAGTTCTTC. Its protein is CASSERYPGLIGQFF.

The chain combines TRBV29-1 with TRBJ1-1; D is undetermined. The V end was cut by 2 bases, the J end by 0 bases, with 10 bases between. The CDR3 runs 14 residues. Germline V gene data show CDR1 as SQVTM and CDR2 as ANQGSEA. CDR3 loop: CSVEPSVMNTEAFF. Here the CDR3 DNA reads TGCAGCGTTGAACCTTCCGTCATGAACACTGAAGCTTTCTTT.

This chain connects TRBV7-9 to TRBJ2-2, with 8 bases lining up with TRBD2. The CDR3 consists of 15 residues. The germline V gene encodes CDR1 SEHNR and CDR2 FQNEAQ (reference sequence). Trimming cost V 5 bases and J 3 bases; bases outside gene matches: 5. The CDR3 loop is CASSGGLEYTGELFF. For the CDR3, the DNA is TGTGCCAGCAGCGGGGGACTAGAGTACACCGGGGAGCTGTTTTTT.

This chain joins TRBV4-3 and TRBJ2-2, with TRBD1 matching 10 bases. Unmatched junction bases numbered 2, after V lost 1 base and J lost 6 bases. Germline CDR1 reads LGHNA; CDR2 reads YSLEER. This CDR3 spans 15 amino acids. The DNA for the CDR3 is TGCGCCAGCAGCCAAGGGACAGGGGGAGCCGGGGAGCTGTTTTTT. Translated, it gives CASSQGTGGAGELFF.

The chain couples TRBV5-6 to TRBJ2-5; 10 nucleotides line up with TRBD1. Germline loops: CDR1 SGHDT, CDR2 YYEEEE. The CDR3 sequence is 15 residues long. J was trimmed by 3 bases and V by 0 bases; bases with no gene match: 2. The CDR3 DNA reads TGTGCCAGCAGCTTGGCCGGACAGGGGGAAGAGACCCAGTACTTC. Protein product: CASSLAGQGEETQYF.

This clone occurred a few times. The J gene is TRBJ2-7, the V gene TRBV27, with 7 positions matching TRBD1. Germline CDR1 MNHEY, CDR2 SMNVEV (reference sequence). J lost 3 bases, V lost 2 bases, and 1 base had no gene match. The CDR3 is made up of 13 amino acids. The CDR3 here is CASSLRQGYEQYF. The CDR3 bases are TGTGCCAGCAGTTTAAGACAGGGCTACGAGCAGTACTTC.